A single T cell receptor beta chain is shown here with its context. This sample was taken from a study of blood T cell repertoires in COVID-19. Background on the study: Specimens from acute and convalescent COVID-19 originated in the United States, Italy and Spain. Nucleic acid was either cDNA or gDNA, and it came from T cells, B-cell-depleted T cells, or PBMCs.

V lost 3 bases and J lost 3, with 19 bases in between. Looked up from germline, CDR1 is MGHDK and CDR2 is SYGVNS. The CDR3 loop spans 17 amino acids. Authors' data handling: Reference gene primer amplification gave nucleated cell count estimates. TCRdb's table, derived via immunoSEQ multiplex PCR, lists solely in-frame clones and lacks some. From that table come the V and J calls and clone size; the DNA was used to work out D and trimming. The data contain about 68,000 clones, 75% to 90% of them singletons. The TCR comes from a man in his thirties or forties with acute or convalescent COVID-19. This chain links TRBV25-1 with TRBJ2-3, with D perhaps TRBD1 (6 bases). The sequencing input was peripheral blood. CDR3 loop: CASSDRVGGWGTDTQYF. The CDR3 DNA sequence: TGTGCCAGCAGTGATCGGGTAGGGGGATGGGGAACAGATACGCAGTATTTT.